This T cell receptor (beta chain) was sequenced in a study of T cells in Graves' hyperthyroidism and ophthalmopathy. Study-level results: Among thyroid clonotypes expanded above 0.001, most also appeared in blood.

Thyroid ultrasound, orbital computed tomography, clinical symptoms, and serum thyroxine and TRAb underpinned diagnoses. At least ten counts were recorded for this clonotype. Its antigen is unknown. This CDR3 has 12 residues. The V end lost 5 bases, the J end lost 4 bases, and 9 bases lay between the germline ends. The investigators amplified TCR beta CDR3 regions from RNA transcripts. The primer set for the first-round RT-PCR of the TCR CDR3 was HTBI. In TCRdb, the multiplex PCR reads were re-called with MiXCR into one record per CDR3 protein. The sample has 300,000 to 400,000 distinct CDR3 sequences, more than 14% seen once; the top ten hold around 20%.

The source material was blood. This chain uses TRBV12-3 or TRBV12-4 with TRBJ2-7; D uncertain. The clonotype comes from a young woman with Graves' ophthalmopathy. The CDR3: CASSRYPYEQYF. DNA of the CDR3: TGTGCCAGCAGTAGATATCCTTACGAGCAGTACTTC.